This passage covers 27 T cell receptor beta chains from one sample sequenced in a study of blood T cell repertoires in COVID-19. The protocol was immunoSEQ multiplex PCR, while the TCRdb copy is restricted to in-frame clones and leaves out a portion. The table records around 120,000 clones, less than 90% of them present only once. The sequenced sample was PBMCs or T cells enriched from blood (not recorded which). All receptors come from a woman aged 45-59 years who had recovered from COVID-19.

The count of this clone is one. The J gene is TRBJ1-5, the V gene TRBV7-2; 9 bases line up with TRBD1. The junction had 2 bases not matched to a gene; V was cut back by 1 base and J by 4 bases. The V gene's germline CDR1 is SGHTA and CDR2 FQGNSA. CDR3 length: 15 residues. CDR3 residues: CASSLDRGQNQPQHF. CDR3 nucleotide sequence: TGTGCCAGCAGCTTAGACAGGGGGCAGAATCAGCCCCAGCATTTT. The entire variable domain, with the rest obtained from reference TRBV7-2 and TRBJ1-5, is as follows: GAGVSQSPSNKVTEKGKDVELRCDPISGHTALYWYRQSLGQGLEFLIYFQGNSAPDKSGLPSDRFSAERTGGSVSTLTIQRTQQEDSAVYLCASSLDRGQNQPQHFGDGTRLSIL.

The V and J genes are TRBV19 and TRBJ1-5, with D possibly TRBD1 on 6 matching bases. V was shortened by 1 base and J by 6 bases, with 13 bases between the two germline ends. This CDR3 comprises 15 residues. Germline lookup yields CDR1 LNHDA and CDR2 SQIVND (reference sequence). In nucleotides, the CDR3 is TGTGCCAGTAGTATAGTGGCAGGCAGGGGTCAGCCCCAGCATTTT. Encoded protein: CASSIVAGRGQPQHF.

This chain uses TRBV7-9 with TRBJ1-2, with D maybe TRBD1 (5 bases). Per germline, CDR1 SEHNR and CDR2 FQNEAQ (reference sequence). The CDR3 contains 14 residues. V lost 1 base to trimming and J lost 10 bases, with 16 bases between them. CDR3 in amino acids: CASSLGFGPTVYTF. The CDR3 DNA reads TGTGCCAGCAGCTTAGGTTTTGGGCCGACAGTCTACACCTTC. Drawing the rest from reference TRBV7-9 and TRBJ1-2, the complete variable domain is DTGVSQNPRHKITKRGQNVTFRCDPISEHNRLYWYRQTLGQGPEFLTYFQNEAQLEKSRLLSDRFSAERPKGSFSTLEIQRTEQGDSAMYLCASSLGFGPTVYTFGSGTRLTVV.

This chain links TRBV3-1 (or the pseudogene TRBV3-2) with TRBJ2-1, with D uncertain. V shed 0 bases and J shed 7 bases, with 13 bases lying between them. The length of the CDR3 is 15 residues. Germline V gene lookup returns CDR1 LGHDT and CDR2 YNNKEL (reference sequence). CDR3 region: CASSQDLRSGNEQFF. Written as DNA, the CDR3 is TGTGCCAGCAGCCAAGATCTTAGGAGTGGGAATGAGCAGTTCTTC.

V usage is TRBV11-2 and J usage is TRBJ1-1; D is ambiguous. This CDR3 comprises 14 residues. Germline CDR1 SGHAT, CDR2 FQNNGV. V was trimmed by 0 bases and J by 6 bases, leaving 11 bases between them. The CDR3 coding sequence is TGTGCCAGCAGCTTAGACCTTGGGAGCGCTGAAGCTTTCTTT. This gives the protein CASSLDLGSAEAFF.

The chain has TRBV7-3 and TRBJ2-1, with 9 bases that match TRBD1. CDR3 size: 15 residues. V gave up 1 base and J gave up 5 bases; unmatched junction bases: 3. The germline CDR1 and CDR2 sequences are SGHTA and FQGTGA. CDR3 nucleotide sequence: TGTGCCAGCAGCTTAATCAGGACAGGGGACAATGAGCAGTTCTTC. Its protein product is CASSLIRTGDNEQFF. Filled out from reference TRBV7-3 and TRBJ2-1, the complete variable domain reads GAGVSQTPSNKVTEKGKYVELRCDPISGHTALYWYRQSLGQGPEFLIYFQGTGAADDSGLPNDRFFAVRPEGSVSTLKIQRTERGDSAVYLCASSLIRTGDNEQFFGPGTRLTVL.

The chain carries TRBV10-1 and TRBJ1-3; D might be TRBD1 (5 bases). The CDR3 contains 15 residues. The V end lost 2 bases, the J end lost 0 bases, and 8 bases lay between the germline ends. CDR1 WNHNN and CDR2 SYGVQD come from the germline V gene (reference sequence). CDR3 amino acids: CASSEGGTSGNTIYF. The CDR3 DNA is TGCGCCAGCAGTGAGGGGGGGACCTCTGGAAACACCATATATTTT.

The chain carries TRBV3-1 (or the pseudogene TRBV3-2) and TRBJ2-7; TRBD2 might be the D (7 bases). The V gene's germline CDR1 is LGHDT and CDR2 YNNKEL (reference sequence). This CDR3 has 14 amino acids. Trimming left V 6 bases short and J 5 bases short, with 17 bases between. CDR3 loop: CASSRRGGSDEQYF. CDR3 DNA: TGTGCCAGCAGTCGAAGGGGGGGTAGCGACGAGCAGTACTTC.

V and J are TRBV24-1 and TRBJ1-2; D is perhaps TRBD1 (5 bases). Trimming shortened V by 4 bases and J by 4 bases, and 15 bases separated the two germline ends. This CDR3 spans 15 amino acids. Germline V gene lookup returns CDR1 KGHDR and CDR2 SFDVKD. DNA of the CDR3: TGTGCCACCAGTGACCCCGACAGATTAATCTATGGCTACACCTTC. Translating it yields CATSDPDRLIYGYTF.

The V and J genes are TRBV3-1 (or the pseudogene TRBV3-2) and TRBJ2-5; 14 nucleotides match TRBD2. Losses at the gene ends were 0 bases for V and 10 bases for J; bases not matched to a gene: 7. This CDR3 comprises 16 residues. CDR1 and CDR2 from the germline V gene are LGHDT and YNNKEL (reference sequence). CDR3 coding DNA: TGTGCCAGCAGCCAAGAAGGAAGACTAGCGGGGGGGTTCCAGTACTTC. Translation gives CASSQEGRLAGGFQYF.

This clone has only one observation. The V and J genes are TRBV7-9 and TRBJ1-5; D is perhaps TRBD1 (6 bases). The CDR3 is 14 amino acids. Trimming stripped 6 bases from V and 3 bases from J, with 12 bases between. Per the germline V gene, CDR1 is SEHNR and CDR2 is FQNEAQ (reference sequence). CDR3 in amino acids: CASSRDISNQPQHF. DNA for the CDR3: TGTGCCAGCAGTCGGGACATCTCCAATCAGCCCCAGCATTTT.

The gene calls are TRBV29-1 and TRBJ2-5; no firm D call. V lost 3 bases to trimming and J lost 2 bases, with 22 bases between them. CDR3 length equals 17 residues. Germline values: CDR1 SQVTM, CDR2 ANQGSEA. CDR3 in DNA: TGCAGCGTTGAGGGCAGCCGAACCCGGCCCAATCAAGAGACCCAGTACTTC. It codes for CSVEGSRTRPNQETQYF.

This CDR3 is CASRYGGINQPQHF. The CDR3, as DNA: TGTGCCAGCAGATACGGAGGAATTAATCAGCCCCAGCATTTT. The chain joins TRBV6-5 to TRBJ1-5; D unclear. V gave up 6 bases and J gave up 4 bases, with 13 bases separating them. The V gene's germline CDR1 is MNHEY and CDR2 SVGAGI. There are 14 residues in the CDR3.

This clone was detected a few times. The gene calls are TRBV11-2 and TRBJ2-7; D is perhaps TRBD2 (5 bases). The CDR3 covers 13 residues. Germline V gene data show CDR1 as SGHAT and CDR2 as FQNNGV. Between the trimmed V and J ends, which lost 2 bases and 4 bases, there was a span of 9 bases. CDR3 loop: CASSLQRIYEQYF. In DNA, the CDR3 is TGTGCCAGCAGCTTACAGCGGATTTACGAGCAGTACTTC. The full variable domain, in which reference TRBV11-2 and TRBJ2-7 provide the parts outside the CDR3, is EAGVAQSPRYKIIEKRQSVAFWCNPISGHATLYWYQQILGQGPKLLIQFQNNGVVDDSQLPKDRFSAERLKGVDSTLKIQPAKLEDSAVYLCASSLQRIYEQYFGPGTRLTVT.

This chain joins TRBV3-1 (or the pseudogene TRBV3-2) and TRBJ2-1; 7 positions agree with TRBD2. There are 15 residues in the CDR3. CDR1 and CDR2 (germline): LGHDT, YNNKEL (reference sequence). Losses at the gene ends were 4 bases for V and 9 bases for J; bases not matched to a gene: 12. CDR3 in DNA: TGTGCCAGCAGCCCATTCGGACTAGTCCACACTGAGCAGTTCTTC. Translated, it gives CASSPFGLVHTEQFF.

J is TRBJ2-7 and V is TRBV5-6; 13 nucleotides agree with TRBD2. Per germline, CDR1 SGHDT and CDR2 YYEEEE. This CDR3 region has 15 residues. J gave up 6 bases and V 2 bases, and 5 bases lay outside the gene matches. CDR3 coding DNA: TGTGCCAGCAGCTTCGGGACTAGCGGGGCACTCGAGCAGTACTTC. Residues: CASSFGTSGALEQYF.

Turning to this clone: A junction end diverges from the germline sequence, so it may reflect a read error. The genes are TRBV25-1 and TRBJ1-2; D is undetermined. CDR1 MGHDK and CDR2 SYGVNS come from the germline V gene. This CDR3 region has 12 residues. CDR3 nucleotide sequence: TGTGCCAGCAGATCCCCCACGTATGGCTGCACCTTC. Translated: CASRSPTYGCTF.

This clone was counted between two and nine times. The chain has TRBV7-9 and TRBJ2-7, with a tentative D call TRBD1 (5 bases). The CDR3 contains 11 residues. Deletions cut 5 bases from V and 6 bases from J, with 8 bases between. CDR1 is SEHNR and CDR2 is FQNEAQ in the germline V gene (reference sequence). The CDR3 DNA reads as TGTGCCAGCAGCCAGGACATCGAGCAGTACTTC. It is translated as CASSQDIEQYF.

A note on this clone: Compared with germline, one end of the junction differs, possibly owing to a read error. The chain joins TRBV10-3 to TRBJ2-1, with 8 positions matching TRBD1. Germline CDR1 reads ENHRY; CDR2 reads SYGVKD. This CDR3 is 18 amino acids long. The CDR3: CAISDPTSGGGSYNEQFF. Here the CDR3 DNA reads TGTGCCATCAGTGACCCAACTTCAGGGGGCGGCTCCTATAATGAGCAGTTCTTC.

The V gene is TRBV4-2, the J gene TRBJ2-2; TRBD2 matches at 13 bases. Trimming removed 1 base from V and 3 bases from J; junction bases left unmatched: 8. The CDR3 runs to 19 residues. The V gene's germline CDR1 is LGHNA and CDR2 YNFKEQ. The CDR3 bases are TGTGCCAGCAGCCAAGCCTTGGGGACTAGCGGGACCCACACCGGGGAGCTGTTTTTT. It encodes CASSQALGTSGTHTGELFF.

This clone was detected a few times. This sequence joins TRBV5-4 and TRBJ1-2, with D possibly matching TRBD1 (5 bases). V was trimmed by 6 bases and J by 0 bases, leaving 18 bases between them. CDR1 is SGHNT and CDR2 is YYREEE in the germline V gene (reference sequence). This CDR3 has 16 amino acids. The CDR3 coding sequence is TGTGCCAGCACCCCCGGGGGGACGAGGGCTAACTATGGCTACACCTTC. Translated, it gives CASTPGGTRANYGYTF.

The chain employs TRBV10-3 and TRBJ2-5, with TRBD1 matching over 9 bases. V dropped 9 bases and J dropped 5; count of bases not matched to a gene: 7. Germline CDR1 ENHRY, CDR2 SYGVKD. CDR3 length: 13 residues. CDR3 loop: CAIGTGMGETQYF. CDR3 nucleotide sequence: TGTGCCATAGGGACAGGGATGGGGGAGACCCAGTACTTC.

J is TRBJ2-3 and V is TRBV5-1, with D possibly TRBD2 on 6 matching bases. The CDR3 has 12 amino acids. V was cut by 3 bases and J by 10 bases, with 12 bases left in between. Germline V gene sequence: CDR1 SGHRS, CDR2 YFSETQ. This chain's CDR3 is CASSSGLASQYF. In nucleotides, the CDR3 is TGCGCCAGCAGCTCTGGGCTAGCGTCGCAGTATTTT.

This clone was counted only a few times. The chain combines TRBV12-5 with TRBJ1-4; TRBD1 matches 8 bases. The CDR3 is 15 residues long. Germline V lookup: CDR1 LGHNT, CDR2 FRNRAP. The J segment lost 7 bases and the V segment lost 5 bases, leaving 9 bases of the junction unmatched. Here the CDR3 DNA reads TGTGCTAGTGGTCCCTCGGACAGGGTTCGTGAAAAACTGTTTTTT. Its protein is CASGPSDRVREKLFF.

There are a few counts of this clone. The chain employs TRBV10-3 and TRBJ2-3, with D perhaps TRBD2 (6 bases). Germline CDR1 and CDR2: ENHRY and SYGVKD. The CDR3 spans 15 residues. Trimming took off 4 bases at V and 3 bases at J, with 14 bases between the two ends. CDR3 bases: TGTGCCATCAGTGCTGGGGGGATACTAACAGATACGCAGTATTTT. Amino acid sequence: CAISAGGILTDTQYF.

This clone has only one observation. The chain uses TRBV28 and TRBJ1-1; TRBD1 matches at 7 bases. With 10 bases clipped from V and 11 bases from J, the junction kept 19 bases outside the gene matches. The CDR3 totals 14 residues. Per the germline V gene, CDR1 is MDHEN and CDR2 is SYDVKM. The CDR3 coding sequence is TGTGCCACCGCTTTCCGGGACAGCGGAGCGTGGGCTTTCTTT. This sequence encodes CATAFRDSGAWAFF. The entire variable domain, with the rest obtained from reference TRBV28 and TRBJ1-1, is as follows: DVKVTQSSRYLVKRTGEKVFLECVQDMDHENMFWYRQDPGLGLRLIYFSYDVKMKEKGDIPEGYSVSREKKERFSLILESASTNQTSMYLCATAFRDSGAWAFFGQGTRLTVV.

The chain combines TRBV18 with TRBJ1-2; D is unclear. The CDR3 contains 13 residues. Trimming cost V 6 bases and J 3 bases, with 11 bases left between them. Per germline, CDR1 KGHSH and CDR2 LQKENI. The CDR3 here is CASSPREDYGYTF. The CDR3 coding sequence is TGTGCCAGCTCGCCTCGGGAGGACTATGGCTACACCTTC.